Here is one T cell receptor beta chain with its context. J was trimmed by 4 bases and V by 3 bases; bases with no gene match: 5. The V gene's germline CDR1 is SGDLS and CDR2 YYNGEE. This CDR3 region has 14 residues. The sample is drawn from a study of blood T cell repertoires in COVID-19. The repertoire was sequenced with immunoSEQ multiplex PCR; TCRdb's copy has only in-frame clones and lacks some. This table has over 15,000 clones, roughly 85% appearing once. This receptor was identified in a man between 70 and 80 years old in a cohort sampled during active COVID-19. Material for sequencing was peripheral blood. The chain recombines TRBV9 with TRBJ2-7; 9 nucleotides line up with TRBD1. DNA of the CDR3: TGTGCCAGCAGCGCCGGGACAGGGCAATACGAGCAGTACTTC. This encodes CASSAGTGQYEQYF. The full variable domain, its missing parts supplied by reference TRBV9 and TRBJ2-7, is DSGVTQTPKHLITATGQRVTLRCSPRSGDLSVYWYQQSLDQGLQFLIQYYNGEERAKGNILERFSAQQFPDLHSELNLSSLELGDSALYFCASSAGTGQYEQYFGPGTRLTVT.